This TCR beta chain is from a study of shared clonotypes between healthy human individuals (dated by TCRdb to 2018 to 2020). Background for the entire study: The cohort comprised two women and a few men aged 18 to 49 years. To increase sequencing depth and limit assay-specific biases, different laboratories used diverse techniques to prepare libraries and sequence TCR repertoires. The study deeply sequenced blood TCR repertoires of several healthy adults to estimate repertoire size and the extent of clonotype sharing between individuals. For each donor, CD4 naive and CD4 memory were each given three plates, CD8 naive was given two plates, and CD8 memory was given one plate. Per donor, leukapheresis produced somewhere between about 0.94 and 9 billion PBMCs.

CD8 naive samples consisted of CD45RO-negative cells that were positively selected for CCR7, yielding a CD45RA+CCR7+ population without TemRA cells. Healthy HIV-negative adults with no recently reported acute infections or vaccinations were included as donors. All donors were Caucasian adults living in Nashville, Tennessee, USA. Blood was obtained by leukapheresis, after which PBMCs were separated by Ficoll-Histopaque density gradient centrifugation and cryopreserved in liquid nitrogen vapor phase. Analytical flow cytometry was used to check the purity and quantity of each magnetically sorted T cell population. From each sorted fraction, genomic DNA was isolated and quantified by UV absorbance on a Nanodrop 2000c. Using the deep immunoSEQ assay, TCR CDR3 regions were amplified from genomic DNA by multiplex PCR. Extracted genomic DNA from each cell subset was distributed evenly across all wells of several immunoSEQ 96-well plates, and each plate was treated as a replicate. For sorted subsets, about 200 ng genomic DNA, equal to tens of thousands of T cell genomes, was loaded into each replicate PCR. The purified libraries were quantified using a Qubit 3.0 fluorometer, sized with a Bioanalyzer 2100, and then quantified again using the KAPA Library Quantification kit. Every immunoSEQ 96-well plate was sequenced on a separate single-read 150-cycle Illumina NextSeq 550 flow cell. Per the original workflow: Because the immunoSEQ output included only junctional sequences and no quality scores, the filtering could not be the same as the filtering used for full-length reads. Sequences were annotated with PyIR, a Python wrapper for IgBLAST v1.9, and V/J genes and CDR3 were assigned using IMGT germline references. Any read was removed if the V/J assignment was weak (E-value above 1e-6), the CDR3 was missing, or the read contained stop codons, out-of-frame junctions, or ambiguous translated residues. V3J clonotypes were defined by identical inferred V gene, J gene, and CDR3 amino acid sequence. Percentage overlap between repertoires was computed as shared unique clonotypes divided by the size of the smaller repertoire. Three approaches were used to assess repertoire richness: RTK rarefaction, the Chao1 estimator, and Recon v2.1 estimates of unobserved clonotypes. Generation probabilities for all TCRbeta clonotypes obtained by the gDNA method from a handful of donors were computed using OLGA. In its TCRdb copy, this immuneACCESS table keeps in-frame sequences only and misses some clones. Where compared with another copy, unresolved V genes explain less than half of these, and the others have no known cause. That table furnishes V, J and clone size, whereas the DNA furnished D and trimming. Counted in this sample were a few million clones; 90% to 95% of them appeared once. The ten most abundant clones make up around 1.7% of the sample.

Study-wide findings and limitations: Sharing across a few donors was observed for 4.5% to 6.5% of naive CD4, over 3% of naive CD8, about 2.3% of memory CD4, and about 0.39% of memory CD8 clonotypes. Clonotypes shared by all four sorted-subset donors showed higher generation probabilities than non-shared clonotypes. Rarefaction of sorted-subset datasets indicated incomplete sequencing despite the large sequencing depth. Sampling was limited to blood, and TCR repertoires in tissue likely differ from TCR repertoires in blood. Because the study included a small number of donors, the genetic and exposure-history diversity represented was limited. Larger estimated clonotype richness was generally found for naive subsets than for memory subsets. Pairwise subsampling led to the expectation that sequencing depth would affect the degree of clonotype sharing among donors.

V was cut back by 0 bases and J by 1 base, leaving a gap of 10 bases between them. CDR1 and CDR2 were assigned from the germline V gene as SGDLS and YYNGEE. The CDR3 sequence holds 15 residues, the cysteine and phenylalanine included. The read is trimmed to its CDR3 DNA, 45 bases read in frame from base 1. In this sample, this clone turned up once. What antigen it recognizes has not been identified. No clone much larger than this one lies a single base away; base qualities are absent. This TCR was sampled from a young man in good health. Some clones in this sample may be carry-over from other donors' samples. The V and J genes are TRBV9 and TRBJ1-1; the D segment could be TRBD1, given 5 matching bases. The sequencing sample was made of naive CD8+ T cells from PBMCs. Sample cell subset or site, as interpreted from the label and publication: CD45RA+CCR7+. The DNA reads as follows: TGTGCCAGCAGCGTAGTCCAGGGTGAGAACACTGAAGCTTTCTTT. It codes for CASSVVQGENTEAFF.